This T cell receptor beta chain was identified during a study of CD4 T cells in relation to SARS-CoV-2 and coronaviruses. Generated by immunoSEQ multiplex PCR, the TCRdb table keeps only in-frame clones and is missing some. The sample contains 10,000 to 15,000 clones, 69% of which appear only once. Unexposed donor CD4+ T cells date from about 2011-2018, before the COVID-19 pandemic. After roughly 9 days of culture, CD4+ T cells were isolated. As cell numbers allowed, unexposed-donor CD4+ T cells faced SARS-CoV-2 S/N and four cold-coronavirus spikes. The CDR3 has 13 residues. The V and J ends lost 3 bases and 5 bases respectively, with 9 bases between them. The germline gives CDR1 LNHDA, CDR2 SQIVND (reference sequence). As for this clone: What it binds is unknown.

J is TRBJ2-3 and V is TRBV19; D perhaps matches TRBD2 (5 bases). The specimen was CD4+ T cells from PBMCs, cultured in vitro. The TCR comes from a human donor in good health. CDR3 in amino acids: CASSITREDTQYF. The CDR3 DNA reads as TGTGCCAGTAGTATCACGAGGGAAGATACGCAGTATTTT.